This TCR beta chain was sequenced in a study of response to subunit inactivated influenza vaccine. Study outcomes and limitations: The authors put forward the suggestion that each seasonal influenza vaccination may bring in only a limited number of new T cells.

With 3 bases clipped from V and 5 bases from J, the junction kept 2 bases outside the gene matches. This CDR3 is built from 14 residues. Germline loops: CDR1 SGHTA, CDR2 FQGNSA. From the RT-PCR reads, TCRdb called clonotypes with MiXCR, one entry per CDR3 protein. The table lists 650,000 to 850,000 distinct CDR3 sequences, roughly 14% of them singletons. Regarding this clonotype: Its antigen is currently unknown.

The chain combines TRBV7-2 with TRBJ1-4, with 8 bases matching TRBD1. Here the sequenced sample was PBMCs from blood, taken less than 15 days before vaccination. This receptor was obtained from a man in his fifties who received an inactivated influenza vaccine. The CDR3 DNA is TGTGCCAGCAGCTTCCGGGACAGGAATGAAAAACTGTTTTTT. Translation: CASSFRDRNEKLFF.